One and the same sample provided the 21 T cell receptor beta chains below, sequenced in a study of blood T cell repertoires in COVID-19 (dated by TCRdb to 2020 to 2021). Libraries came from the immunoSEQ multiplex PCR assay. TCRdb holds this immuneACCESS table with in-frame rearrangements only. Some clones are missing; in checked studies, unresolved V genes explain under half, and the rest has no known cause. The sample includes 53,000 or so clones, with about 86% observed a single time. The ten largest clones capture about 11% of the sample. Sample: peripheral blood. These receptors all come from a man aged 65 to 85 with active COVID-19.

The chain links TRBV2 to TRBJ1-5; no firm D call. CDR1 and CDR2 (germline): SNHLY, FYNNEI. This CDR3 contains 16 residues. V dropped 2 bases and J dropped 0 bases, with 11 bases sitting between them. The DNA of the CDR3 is TGTGCCAGCAGTGAAAGCCCTGCATATAGCAATCAGCCCCAGCATTTT. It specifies CASSESPAYSNQPQHF.

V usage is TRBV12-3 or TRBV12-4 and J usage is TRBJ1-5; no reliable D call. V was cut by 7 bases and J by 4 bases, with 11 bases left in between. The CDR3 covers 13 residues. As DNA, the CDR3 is TGTGCCAGCACCCTGGGGAGGAATCAGCCCCAGCATTTT. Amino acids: CASTLGRNQPQHF.

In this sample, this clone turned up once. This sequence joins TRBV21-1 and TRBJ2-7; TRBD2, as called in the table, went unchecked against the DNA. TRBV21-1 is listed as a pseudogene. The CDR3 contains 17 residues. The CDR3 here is CASSKLAGGLSWYEQYF. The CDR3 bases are TGTGCCAGCAGCAAACTAGCGGGGGGCCTAAGTTGGTACGAGCAGTACTTC.

CDR3 region: CASSLGDRGSGYTF. In DNA, the CDR3 is TGCGCCAGCAGCTTGGGAGACAGGGGGAGTGGCTACACCTTC. The chain uses TRBV5-1 and TRBJ1-2; 9 nucleotides line up with TRBD1. In germline, CDR1 is SGHRS, CDR2 YFSETQ. V lost 0 bases, J lost 7 bases, and 4 bases stayed unmatched. The CDR3 contains 14 residues.

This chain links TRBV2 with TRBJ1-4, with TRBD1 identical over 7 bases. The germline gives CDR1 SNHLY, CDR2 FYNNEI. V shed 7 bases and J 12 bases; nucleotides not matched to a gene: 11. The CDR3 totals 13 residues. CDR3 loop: CASIRRGRGELFF. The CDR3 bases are TGTGCCAGCATTCGTAGGGGGCGCGGGGAACTGTTTTTT.

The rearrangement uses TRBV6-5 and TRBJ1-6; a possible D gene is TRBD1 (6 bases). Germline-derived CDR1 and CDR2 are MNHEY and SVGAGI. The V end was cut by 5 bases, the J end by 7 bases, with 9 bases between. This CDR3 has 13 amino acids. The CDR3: CASSLDRNSPLHF. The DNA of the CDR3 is TGTGCCAGCAGTCTCGACAGGAATTCACCCCTCCACTTT.

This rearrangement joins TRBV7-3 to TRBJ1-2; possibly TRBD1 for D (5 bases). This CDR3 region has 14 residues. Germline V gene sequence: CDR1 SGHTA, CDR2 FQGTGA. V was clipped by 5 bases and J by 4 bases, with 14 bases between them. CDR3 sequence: CASSPTQESYGYTF. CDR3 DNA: TGTGCCAGCAGCCCGACACAGGAGAGCTATGGCTACACCTTC. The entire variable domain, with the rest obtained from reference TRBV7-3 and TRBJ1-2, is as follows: GAGVSQTPSNKVTEKGKYVELRCDPISGHTALYWYRQSLGQGPEFLIYFQGTGAADDSGLPNDRFFAVRPEGSVSTLKIQRTERGDSAVYLCASSPTQESYGYTFGSGTRLTVV.

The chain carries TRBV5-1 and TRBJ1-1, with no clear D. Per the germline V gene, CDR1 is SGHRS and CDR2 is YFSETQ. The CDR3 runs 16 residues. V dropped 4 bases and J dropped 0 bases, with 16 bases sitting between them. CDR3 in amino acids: CASSRLGRALNTEAFF. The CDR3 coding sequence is TGCGCCAGCAGCCGTCTCGGTCGAGCCCTGAACACTGAAGCTTTCTTT.

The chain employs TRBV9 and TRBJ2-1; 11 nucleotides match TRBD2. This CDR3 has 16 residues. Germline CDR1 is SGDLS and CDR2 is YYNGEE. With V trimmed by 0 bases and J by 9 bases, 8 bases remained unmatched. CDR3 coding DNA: TGTGCCAGCAGCGTAGCGGTAGCGGGGGGGTCGAGTGAGCAGTTCTTC. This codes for CASSVAVAGGSSEQFF.

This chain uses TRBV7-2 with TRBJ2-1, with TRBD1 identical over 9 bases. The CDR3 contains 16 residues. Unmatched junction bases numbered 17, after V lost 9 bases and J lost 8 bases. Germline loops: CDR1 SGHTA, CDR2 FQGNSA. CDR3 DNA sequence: TGTGCCAGTACCCTGACAGGGGGTACCCTTAGGGATGAGCAGTTCTTC. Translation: CASTLTGGTLRDEQFF. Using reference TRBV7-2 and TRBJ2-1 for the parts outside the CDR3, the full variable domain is GAGVSQSPSNKVTEKGKDVELRCDPISGHTALYWYRQSLGQGLEFLIYFQGNSAPDKSGLPSDRFSAERTGGSVSTLTIQRTQQEDSAVYLCASTLTGGTLRDEQFFGPGTRLTVL.

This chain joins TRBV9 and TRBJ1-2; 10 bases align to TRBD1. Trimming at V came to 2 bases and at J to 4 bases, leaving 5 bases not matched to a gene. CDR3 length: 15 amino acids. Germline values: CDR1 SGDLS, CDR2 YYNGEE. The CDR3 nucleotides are TGTGCCAGCAGCGTGCGGACAGGGGGTATCTATGGCTACACCTTC. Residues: CASSVRTGGIYGYTF.

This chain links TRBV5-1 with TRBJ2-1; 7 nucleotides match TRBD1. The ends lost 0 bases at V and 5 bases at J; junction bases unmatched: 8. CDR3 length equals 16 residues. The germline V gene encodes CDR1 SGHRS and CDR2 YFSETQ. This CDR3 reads CASSLALDRSNNEQFF. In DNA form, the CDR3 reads TGCGCCAGCAGCTTGGCCCTGGACAGGAGCAACAATGAGCAGTTCTTC.

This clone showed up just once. CDR3 in amino acids: CASSFGTLNYGYTF. The CDR3 DNA is TGCGCCAGCAGCTTTGGGACATTGAACTATGGCTACACCTTC. The gene calls are TRBV5-1 and TRBJ1-2; D is perhaps TRBD1 (6 bases). The CDR3 is 14 amino acids. V was trimmed by 2 bases and J by 2 bases, leaving 10 bases between them. From germline, CDR1 is SGHRS and CDR2 YFSETQ.

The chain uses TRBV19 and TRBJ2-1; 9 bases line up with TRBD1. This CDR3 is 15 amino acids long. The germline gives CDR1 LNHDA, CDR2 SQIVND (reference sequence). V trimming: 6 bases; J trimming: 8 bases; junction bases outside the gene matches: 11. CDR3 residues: CASRPPGQGSDEQFF. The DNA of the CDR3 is TGTGCCAGTAGACCCCCGGGACAGGGTAGCGATGAGCAGTTCTTC. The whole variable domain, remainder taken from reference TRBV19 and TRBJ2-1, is DGGITQSPKYLFRKEGQNVTLSCEQNLNHDAMYWYRQDPGQGLRLIYYSQIVNDFQKGDIAEGYSVSREKKESFPLTVTSAQKNPTAFYLCASRPPGQGSDEQFFGPGTRLTVL.

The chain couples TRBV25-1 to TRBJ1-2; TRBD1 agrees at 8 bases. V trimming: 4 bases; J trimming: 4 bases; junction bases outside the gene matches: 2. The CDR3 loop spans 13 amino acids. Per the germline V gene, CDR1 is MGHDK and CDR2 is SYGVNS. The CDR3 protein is CASSAGQVYGYTF. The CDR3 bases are TGTGCCAGCAGTGCGGGACAGGTCTATGGCTACACCTTC.

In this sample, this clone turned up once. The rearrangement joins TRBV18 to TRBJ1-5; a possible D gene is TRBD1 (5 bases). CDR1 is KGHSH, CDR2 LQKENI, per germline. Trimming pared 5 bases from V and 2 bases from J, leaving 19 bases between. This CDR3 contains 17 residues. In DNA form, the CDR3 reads TGTGCCAGCTCATCAAGGGGAGGGAGGGGTGGCAATCAGCCCCAGCATTTT. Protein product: CASSSRGGRGGNQPQHF.

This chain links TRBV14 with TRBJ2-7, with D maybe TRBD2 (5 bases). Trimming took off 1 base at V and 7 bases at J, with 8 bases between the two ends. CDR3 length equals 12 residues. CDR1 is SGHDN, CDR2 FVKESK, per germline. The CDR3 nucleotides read TGTGCCAGCAGCCAAGGGAGGTGGGAGCAGTACTTC. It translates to CASSQGRWEQYF.

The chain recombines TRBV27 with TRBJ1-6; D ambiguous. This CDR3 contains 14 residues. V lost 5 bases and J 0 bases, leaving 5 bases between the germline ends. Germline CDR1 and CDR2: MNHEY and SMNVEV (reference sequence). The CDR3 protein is CASSRGSYNSPLHF. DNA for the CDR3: TGTGCCAGCAGTCGGGGCTCCTATAATTCACCCCTCCACTTT.

The CDR3 region is CASNLGQPGNIQYF. The CDR3 DNA reads as TGCGCCAGCAACCTAGGACAGCCAGGGAACATTCAGTACTTC. V usage is TRBV5-1 and J usage is TRBJ2-4, with TRBD1 as a possible D gene (6 bases). V was trimmed by 6 bases and J by 7 bases, leaving 17 bases between them. The CDR3 sequence is 14 residues long. Germline V gene sequence: CDR1 SGHRS, CDR2 YFSETQ.

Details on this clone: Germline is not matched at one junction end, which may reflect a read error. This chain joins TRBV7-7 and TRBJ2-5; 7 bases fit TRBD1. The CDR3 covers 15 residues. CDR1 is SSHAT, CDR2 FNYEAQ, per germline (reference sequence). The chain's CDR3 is CASSPKTGLGETQYF. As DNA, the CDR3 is TGTGCTAGCAGTCCCAAGACAGGGTTGGGGGAGACCCAGTACTTC.

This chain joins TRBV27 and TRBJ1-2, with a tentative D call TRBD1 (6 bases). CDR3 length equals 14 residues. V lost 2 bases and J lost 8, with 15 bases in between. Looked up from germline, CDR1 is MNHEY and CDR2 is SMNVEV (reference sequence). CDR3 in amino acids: CASSLRPGVGGYTF. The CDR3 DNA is TGTGCCAGCAGTTTAAGACCAGGGGTTGGGGGCTACACCTTC.